This T cell receptor beta chain comes out of a study of blood T cell repertoires in COVID-19. Study background: The samples span acute and convalescent COVID-19 from the United States, Italy and Spain.

This clone has just one count. V was trimmed by 4 bases and J by 6 bases, leaving 10 bases between them. Germline V lookup: CDR1 SNHLY, CDR2 FYNNEI. This CDR3 has 12 amino acids. Adults between roughly 18 and 90 years of age took part from 20 to 25 US areas. Per the study methods: Researchers report that nucleated cell counts were estimated from reference gene primer amplification. The data were produced by immunoSEQ multiplex PCR, yet TCRdb's version contains in-frame clones alone and is incomplete. V and J calls and clone size are those listed in that table; D and trimming were worked out from the DNA. The sample has roughly 230,000 clones; over 75% are singletons.

This clonotype was sampled from a man aged 25-45 years in a cohort exposed to, infected with or recovered from COVID-19 (not recorded which). The sequenced material came from PBMCs or T cells enriched from blood (not recorded which). The gene calls are TRBV2 and TRBJ2-7; D ambiguous. CDR3 bases: TGTGCCAGCAGTGGGTTTAGTGCCGAGCAGTACTTC. As protein: CASSGFSAEQYF. Together with reference TRBV2 and TRBJ2-7, the CDR3 gives the full variable domain: EPEVTQTPSHQVTQMGQEVILRCVPISNHLYFYWYRQILGQKVEFLVSFYNNEISEKSEIFDDQFSVERPDGSNFTLKIRSTKLEDSAMYFCASSGFSAEQYFGPGTRLTVT.